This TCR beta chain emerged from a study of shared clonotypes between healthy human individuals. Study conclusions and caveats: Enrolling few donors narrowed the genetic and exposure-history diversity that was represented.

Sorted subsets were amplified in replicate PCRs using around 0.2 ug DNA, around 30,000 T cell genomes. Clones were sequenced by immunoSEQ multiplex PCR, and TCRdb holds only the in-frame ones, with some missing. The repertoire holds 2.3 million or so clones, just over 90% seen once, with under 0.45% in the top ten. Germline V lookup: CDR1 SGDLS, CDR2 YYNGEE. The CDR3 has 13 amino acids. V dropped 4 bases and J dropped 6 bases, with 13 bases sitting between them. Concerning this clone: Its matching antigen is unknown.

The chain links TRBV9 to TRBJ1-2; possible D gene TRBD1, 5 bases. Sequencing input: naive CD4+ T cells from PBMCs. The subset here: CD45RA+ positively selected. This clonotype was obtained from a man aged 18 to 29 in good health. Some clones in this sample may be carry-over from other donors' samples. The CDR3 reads CASSTRGLNGYTF. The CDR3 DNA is TGTGCCAGCAGCACGAGGGGTCTAAATGGCTACACCTTC.